This T cell receptor (beta chain) was captured by sequencing in a study of shared clonotypes between healthy human individuals. Study in general: CD4 naive and CD4 memory each took three plates per donor, while CD8 naive took two and CD8 memory one. General study points: In general, naive subsets displayed greater estimated richness than memory subsets did.

As to this clone: Its antigen remains unknown.

Germline CDR1 is WNHNN and CDR2 is SYGVQD (reference sequence). This CDR3 contains 15 residues. The junction had 3 bases not matched to a gene; V was cut back by 3 bases and J by 0 bases. Deep-level settings were used for running the assay. The material for each subset, its genomic DNA, was split evenly across several immunoSEQ plates. Measured with immunoSEQ multiplex PCR; TCRdb has only the in-frame clones, and not every one. The sample has 500,000 or so clones, 90% to 96% seen once. This clonotype was sampled from a young woman in good health. The chain employs TRBV10-1 and TRBJ2-7; 9 bases are shared with TRBD2. The source material was naive CD4+ T cells sorted from blood. Described subset: CD45RA+ positively selected. As DNA, the CDR3 is TGCGCCAGCAGTGAAGAGACTAGCGGCTCCTACGAGCAGTACTTC. This encodes CASSEETSGSYEQYF.